This T cell receptor beta chain emerged from a study of regulatory T cells in long-lasting Graves disease. Documented time point: newly diagnosed GD, antithyroid drugs for less than 3 months. Generation of the TCR library employed RNA extracted from PBMCs. It was by American Thyroid Association guidelines that Graves' disease was diagnosed. Roughly 9 milliliters of peripheral blood were drawn into EDTA tubes. This clonotype was counted between two and nine times. Trimming shortened V by 0 bases and J by 4 bases, and 10 bases separated the two germline ends. CDR1 is KGHSH, CDR2 LQKENI, per germline. The CDR3 sequence is 14 residues long. Investigators prepared the TCR beta libraries by applying iRepertoire HTBI primers and Arm-PCR of CDR3 regions. TCRdb used MiXCR to reprocess the multiplex PCR reads, holding one entry per CDR3 protein. The sample yields about 240,000 distinct CDR3 sequences, around 20% seen once.

The chain combines TRBV18 with TRBJ2-7; D is ambiguous. Specimen: peripheral blood mononuclear cells (PBMCs), collected at new diagnosis, from a patient treated with antithyroid drugs. This sequence originates from a female donor with Graves disease. CDR3 nucleotides: TGTGCCAGCTCACCACCGAATGAGGATTACGAGCAGTACTTC. Protein: CASSPPNEDYEQYF. Drawing the rest from reference TRBV18 and TRBJ2-7, the complete variable domain is NAGVMQNPRHLVRRRGQEARLRCSPMKGHSHVYWYRQLPEEGLKFMVYLQKENIIDESGMPKERFSAEFPKEGPSILRIQQVVRGDSAAYFCASSPPNEDYEQYFGPGTRLTVT.